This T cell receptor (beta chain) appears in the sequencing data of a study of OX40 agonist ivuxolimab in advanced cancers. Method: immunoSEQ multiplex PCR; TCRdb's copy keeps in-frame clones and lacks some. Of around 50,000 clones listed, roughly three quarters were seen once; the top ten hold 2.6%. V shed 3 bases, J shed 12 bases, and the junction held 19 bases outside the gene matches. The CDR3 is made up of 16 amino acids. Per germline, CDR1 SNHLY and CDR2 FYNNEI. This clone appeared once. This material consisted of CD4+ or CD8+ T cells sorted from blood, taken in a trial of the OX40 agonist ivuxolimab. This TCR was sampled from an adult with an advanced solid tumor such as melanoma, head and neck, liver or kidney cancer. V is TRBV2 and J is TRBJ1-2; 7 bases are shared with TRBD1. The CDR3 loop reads CASSERRGGGPGLHTF. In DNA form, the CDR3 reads TGTGCCAGCAGTGAGCGCAGGGGGGGCGGGCCAGGTCTTCACACCTTC.